This T cell receptor (beta chain) was sequenced for a study of glioma-infiltrating T cells after dendritic cell vaccination. The time point denotes: after dendritic cell vaccination, including at tumor progression/relapse. Here immunoSEQ multiplex PCR was the method, and the copy in TCRdb shows in-frame clones only, minus some. The repertoire holds around 60,000 clones, with 86% as singletons. J gave up 7 bases and V 0 bases, and 3 bases lay outside the gene matches. The CDR3 totals 13 residues. Germline CDR1 reads SGHKS; CDR2 reads YYEKEE (reference sequence). This chain links TRBV5-5 with TRBJ2-7; 8 bases fit TRBD1. The sample was blood, taken after dendritic cell vaccination. The clonotype was recovered from a human donor with glioblastoma. CDR3 sequence: CASSLVTGEEQYF. CDR3 DNA: TGTGCCAGCAGCTTGGTGACAGGGGAGGAGCAGTACTTC.